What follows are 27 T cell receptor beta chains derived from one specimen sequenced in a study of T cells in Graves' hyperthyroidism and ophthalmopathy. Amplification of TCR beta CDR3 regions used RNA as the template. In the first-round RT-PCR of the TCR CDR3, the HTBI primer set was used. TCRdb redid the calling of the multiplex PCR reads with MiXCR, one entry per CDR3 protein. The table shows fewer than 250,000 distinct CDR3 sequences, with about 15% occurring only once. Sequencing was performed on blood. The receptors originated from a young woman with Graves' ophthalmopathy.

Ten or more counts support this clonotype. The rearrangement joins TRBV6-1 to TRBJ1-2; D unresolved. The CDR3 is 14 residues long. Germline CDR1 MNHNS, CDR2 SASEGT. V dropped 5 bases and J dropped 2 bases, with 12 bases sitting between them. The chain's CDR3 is CASSRGGGNYGYTF. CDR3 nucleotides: TGTGCCAGCAGTAGAGGAGGAGGAAACTATGGCTACACCTTC.

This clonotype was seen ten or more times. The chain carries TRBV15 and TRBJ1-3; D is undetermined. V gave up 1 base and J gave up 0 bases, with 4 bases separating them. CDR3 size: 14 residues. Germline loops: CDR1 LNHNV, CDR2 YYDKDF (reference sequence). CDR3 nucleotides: TGTGCCACCAGCAGAGGGGTCTCTGGAAACACCATATATTTT. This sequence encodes CATSRGVSGNTIYF.

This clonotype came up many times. CDR3 in DNA: TGCAGCGTCGGGACTGTTGGCACTGAAGCTTTCTTT. Residues: CSVGTVGTEAFF. This rearrangement joins TRBV29-1 to TRBJ1-1, with D tentatively TRBD1 (5 bases). The CDR3 has 12 amino acids. Looked up from germline, CDR1 is SQVTM and CDR2 is ANQGSEA. The V end lost 6 bases, the J end lost 4 bases, and 12 bases lay between the germline ends.

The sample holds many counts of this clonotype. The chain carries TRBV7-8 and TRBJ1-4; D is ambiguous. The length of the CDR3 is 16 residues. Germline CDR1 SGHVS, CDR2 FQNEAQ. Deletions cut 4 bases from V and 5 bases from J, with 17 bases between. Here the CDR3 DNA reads TGTGCCAGCAGCTCCCAAATAGGAAAATCAAATGAAAAACTGTTTTTT. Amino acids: CASSSQIGKSNEKLFF.

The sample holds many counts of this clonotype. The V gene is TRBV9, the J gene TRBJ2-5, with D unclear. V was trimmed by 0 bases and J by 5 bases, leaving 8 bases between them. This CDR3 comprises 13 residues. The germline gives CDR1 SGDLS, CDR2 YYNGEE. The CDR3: CASSVGPLETQYF. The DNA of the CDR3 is TGTGCCAGCAGCGTAGGACCCCTGGAGACCCAGTACTTC.

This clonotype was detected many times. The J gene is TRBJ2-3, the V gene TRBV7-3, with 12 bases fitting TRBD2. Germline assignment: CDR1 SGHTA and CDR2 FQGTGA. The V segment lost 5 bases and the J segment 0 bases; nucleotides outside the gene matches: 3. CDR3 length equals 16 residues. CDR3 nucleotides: TGTGCCAGCAGCCCTGGACTAGCGGGGAGCACAGATACGCAGTATTTT. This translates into CASSPGLAGSTDTQYF.

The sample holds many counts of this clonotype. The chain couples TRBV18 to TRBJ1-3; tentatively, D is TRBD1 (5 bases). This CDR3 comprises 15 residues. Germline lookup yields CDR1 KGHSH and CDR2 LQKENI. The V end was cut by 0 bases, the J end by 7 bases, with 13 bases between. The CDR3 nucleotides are TGTGCCAGCTCACCACCATTTGACAACAGGAACACCATATATTTT. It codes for CASSPPFDNRNTIYF. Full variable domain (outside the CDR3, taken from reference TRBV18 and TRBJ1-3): NAGVMQNPRHLVRRRGQEARLRCSPMKGHSHVYWYRQLPEEGLKFMVYLQKENIIDESGMPKERFSAEFPKEGPSILRIQQVVRGDSAAYFCASSPPFDNRNTIYFGEGSWLTVV.

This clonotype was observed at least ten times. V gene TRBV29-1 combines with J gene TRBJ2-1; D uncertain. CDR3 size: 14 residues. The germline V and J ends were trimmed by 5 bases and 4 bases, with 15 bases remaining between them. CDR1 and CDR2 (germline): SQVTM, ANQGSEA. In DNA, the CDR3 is TGCAGCGTTTTAGGGTGGGTTGGGTACAATGAGCAGTTCTTC. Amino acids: CSVLGWVGYNEQFF.

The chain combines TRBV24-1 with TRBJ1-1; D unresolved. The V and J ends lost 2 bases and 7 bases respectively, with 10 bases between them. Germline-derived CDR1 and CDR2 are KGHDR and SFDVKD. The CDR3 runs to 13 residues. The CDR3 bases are TGTGCCACCAGTGATTCTAGGAAGGGTGAAGCTTTCTTT. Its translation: CATSDSRKGEAFF.

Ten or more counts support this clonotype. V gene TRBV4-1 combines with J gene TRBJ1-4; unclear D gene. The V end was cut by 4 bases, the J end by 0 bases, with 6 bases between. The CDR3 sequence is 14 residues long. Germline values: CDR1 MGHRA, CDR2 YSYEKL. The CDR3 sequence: CASSRSTTNEKLFF. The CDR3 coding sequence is TGCGCCAGCAGCCGCAGCACAACTAATGAAAAACTGTTTTTT.

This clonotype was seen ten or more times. This CDR3 reads CASRPTGVKWRFSGETQYF. The CDR3 DNA sequence: TGTGCCAGCCGTCCGACAGGGGTTAAATGGAGGTTTAGCGGAGAGACCCAGTACTTC. The chain recombines TRBV6-1 with TRBJ2-5, with 8 bases matching TRBD1. The CDR3 contains 19 residues. Losses at the gene ends were 8 bases for V and 4 bases for J; bases not matched to a gene: 24. Germline loops: CDR1 MNHNS, CDR2 SASEGT.

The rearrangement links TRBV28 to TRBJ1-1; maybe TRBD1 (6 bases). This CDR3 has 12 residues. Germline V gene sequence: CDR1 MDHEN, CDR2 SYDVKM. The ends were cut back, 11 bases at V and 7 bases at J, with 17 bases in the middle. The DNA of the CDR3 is TGTGCCTGCACCTCCGGGGGCCATGAAGCTTTCTTT. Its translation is CACTSGGHEAFF.

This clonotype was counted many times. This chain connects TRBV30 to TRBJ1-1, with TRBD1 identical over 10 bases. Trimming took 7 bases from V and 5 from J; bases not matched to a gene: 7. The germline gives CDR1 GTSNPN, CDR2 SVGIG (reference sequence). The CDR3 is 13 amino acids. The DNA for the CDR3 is TGTGCCTCGCAGACAGGGGGCATGACTGAAGCTTTCTTT. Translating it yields CASQTGGMTEAFF.

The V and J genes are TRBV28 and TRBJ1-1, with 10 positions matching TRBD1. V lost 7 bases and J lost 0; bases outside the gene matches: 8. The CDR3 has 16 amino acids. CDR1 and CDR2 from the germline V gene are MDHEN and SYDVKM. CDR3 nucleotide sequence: TGTGCCAGCAATCTCGGGACAGGGGCGATGAACACTGAAGCTTTCTTT. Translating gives CASNLGTGAMNTEAFF. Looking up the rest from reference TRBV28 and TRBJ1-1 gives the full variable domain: DVKVTQSSRYLVKRTGEKVFLECVQDMDHENMFWYRQDPGLGLRLIYFSYDVKMKEKGDIPEGYSVSREKKERFSLILESASTNQTSMYLCASNLGTGAMNTEAFFGQGTRLTVV.

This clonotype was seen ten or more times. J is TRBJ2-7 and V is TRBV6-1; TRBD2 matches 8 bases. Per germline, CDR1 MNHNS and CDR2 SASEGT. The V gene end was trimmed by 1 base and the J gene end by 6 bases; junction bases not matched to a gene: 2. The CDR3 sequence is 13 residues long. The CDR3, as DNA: TGTGCCAGCAGTGAAGGACGGGGGGGCGAGCAGTACTTC. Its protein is CASSEGRGGEQYF.

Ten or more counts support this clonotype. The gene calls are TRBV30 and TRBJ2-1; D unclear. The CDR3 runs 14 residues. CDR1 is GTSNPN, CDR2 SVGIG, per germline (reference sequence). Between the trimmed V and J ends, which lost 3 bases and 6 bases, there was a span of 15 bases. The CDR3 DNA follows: TGTGCCTGGAGGGCTAGGAGTTTCCGCAATGAGCAGTTCTTC. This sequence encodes CAWRARSFRNEQFF.

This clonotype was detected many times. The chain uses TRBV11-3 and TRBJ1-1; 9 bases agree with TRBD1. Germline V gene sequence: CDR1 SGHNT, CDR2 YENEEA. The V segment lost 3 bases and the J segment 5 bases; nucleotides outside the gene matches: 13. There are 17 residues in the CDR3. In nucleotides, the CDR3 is TGTGCCAGCAGCTTGGGCCCCCACAGGGGGCAGGTGACTGAAGCTTTCTTT. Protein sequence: CASSLGPHRGQVTEAFF.

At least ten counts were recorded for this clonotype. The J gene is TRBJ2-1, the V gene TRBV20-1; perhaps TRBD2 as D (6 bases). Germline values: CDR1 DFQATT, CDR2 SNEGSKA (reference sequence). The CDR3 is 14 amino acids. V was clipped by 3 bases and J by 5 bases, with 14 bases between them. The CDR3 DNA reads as TGCAGTGCTAGGTTCGGGAGCCCCCACAATGAGCAGTTCTTC. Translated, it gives CSARFGSPHNEQFF.

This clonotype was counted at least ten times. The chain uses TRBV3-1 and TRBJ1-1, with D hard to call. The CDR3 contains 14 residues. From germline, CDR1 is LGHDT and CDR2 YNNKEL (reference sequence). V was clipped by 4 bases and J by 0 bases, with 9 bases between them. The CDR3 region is CASSPSRVNTEAFF. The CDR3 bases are TGTGCCAGCAGCCCCTCCCGGGTGAACACTGAAGCTTTCTTT. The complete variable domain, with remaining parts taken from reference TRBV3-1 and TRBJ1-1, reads DTAVSQTPKYLVTQMGNDKSIKCEQNLGHDTMYWYKQDSKKFLKIMFSYNNKELIINETVPNRFSPKSPDKAHLNLHINSLELGDSAVYFCASSPSRVNTEAFFGQGTRLTVV.

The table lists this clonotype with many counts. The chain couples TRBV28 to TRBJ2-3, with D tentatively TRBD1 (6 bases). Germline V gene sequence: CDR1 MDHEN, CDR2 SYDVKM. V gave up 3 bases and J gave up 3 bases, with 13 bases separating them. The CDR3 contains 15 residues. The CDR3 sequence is CASSFSRGFTDTQYF. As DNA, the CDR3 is TGTGCCAGCAGTTTCTCCAGGGGCTTTACAGATACGCAGTATTTT.

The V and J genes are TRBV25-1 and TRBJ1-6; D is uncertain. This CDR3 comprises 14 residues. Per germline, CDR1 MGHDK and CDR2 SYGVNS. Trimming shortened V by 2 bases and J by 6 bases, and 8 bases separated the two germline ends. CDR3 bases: TGTGCCAGCAGTGAACTAGCAGTTAATTCACCCCTCCACTTT. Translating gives CASSELAVNSPLHF.

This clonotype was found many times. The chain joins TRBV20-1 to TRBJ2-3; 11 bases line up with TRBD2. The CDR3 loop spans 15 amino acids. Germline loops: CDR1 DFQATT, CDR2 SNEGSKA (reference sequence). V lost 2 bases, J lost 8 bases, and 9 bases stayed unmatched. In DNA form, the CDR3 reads TGCAGTGCTAGATTTAGCGGGGGGGCTTTTGGTACGCAGTATTTT. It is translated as CSARFSGGAFGTQYF.

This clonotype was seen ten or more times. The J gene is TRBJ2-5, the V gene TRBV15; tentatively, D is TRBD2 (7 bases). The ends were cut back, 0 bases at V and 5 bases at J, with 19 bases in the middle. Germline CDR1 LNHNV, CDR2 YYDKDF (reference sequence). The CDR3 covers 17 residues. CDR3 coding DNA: TGTGCCACCAGCAGAGACTTGGTTGCGGGGGCCGGCGAGACCCAGTACTTC. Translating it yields CATSRDLVAGAGETQYF. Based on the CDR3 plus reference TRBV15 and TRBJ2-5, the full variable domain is DAMVIQNPRYQVTQFGKPVTLSCSQTLNHNVMYWYQQKSSQAPKLLFHYYDKDFNNEADTPDNFQSRRPNTSFCFLDIRSPGLGDTAMYLCATSRDLVAGAGETQYFGPGTRLLVL.

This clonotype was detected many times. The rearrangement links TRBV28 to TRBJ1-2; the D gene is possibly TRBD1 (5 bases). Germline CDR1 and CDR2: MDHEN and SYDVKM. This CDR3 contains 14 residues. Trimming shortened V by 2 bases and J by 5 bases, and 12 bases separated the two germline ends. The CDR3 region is CASSLTGDRYGYTF. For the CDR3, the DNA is TGTGCCAGCAGTTTAACGGGGGATAGGTATGGCTACACCTTC.

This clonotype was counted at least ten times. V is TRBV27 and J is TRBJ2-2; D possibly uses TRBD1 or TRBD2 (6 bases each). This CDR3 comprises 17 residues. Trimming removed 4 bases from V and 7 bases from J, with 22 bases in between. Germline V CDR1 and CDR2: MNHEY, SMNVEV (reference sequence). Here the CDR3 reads CASSSQDSPWGGGELFF. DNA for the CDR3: TGTGCCAGCAGTTCCCAGGACAGCCCCTGGGGAGGCGGGGAGCTGTTTTTT.

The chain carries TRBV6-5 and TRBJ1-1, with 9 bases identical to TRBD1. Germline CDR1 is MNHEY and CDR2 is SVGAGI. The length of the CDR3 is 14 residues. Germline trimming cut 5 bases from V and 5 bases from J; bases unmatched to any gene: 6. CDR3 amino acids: CASSHGQGNTEAFF. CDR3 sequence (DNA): TGTGCCAGCAGTCACGGACAGGGGAATACTGAAGCTTTCTTT.

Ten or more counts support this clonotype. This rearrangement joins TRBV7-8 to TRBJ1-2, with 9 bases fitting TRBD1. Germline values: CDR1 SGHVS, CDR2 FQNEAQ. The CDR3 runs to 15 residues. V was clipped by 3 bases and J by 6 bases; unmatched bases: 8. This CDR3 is CASSFQQGARDGYTF. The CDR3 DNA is TGTGCCAGCAGCTTCCAACAGGGGGCGCGGGATGGCTACACCTTC.